The 23 T cell receptor beta chains presented below share a single source sample, sequenced in a study of CD8+ T cells in alopecia areata. After isolation, RNA underwent reverse transcription to generate cDNA as the sequencing template. The table came from immunoSEQ multiplex PCR; TCRdb's copy has only in-frame clones and leaves some out. The table shows under 250,000 clones, with about 53% occurring only once. Specimen: CD4+ T cells sorted from blood, collected at week 0. These receptors came from a human donor with alopecia areata.

This clone was observed once. This chain joins TRBV7-8 and TRBJ1-5; 9 bases are a match to TRBD1. CDR3 length: 18 amino acids. Germline V lookup: CDR1 SGHVS, CDR2 FQNEAQ. The J segment lost 2 bases and the V segment lost 5 bases, leaving 13 bases of the junction unmatched. CDR3 bases: TGTGCCAGCAGCCCTCCCGGGACAGGGTTCGAGGGCAATCAGCCCCAGCATTTT. It yields the protein CASSPPGTGFEGNQPQHF.

This chain links TRBV7-9 with TRBJ2-7; D is unclear. Trimming shortened V by 2 bases and J by 3 bases, and 8 bases separated the two germline ends. The CDR3 length is 13 residues. Germline CDR1 reads SEHNR; CDR2 reads FQNEAQ (reference sequence). DNA of the CDR3: TGTGCCAGCAGCTTACAAGAGAGCTACGAGCAGTACTTC. Encoded protein: CASSLQESYEQYF.

This clone was detected a few times. Different DNA sequences within this sample yield the same CDR3. This rearrangement joins TRBV2 to TRBJ1-1; TRBD1 matches at 7 bases. J was trimmed by 1 base and V by 4 bases; bases with no gene match: 0. The length of the CDR3 is 13 residues. Germline V gene lookup returns CDR1 SNHLY and CDR2 FYNNEI. CDR3 sequence: CASSGQGNTEAFF. The CDR3 coding sequence is TGTGCCAGCAGTGGACAGGGGAACACTGAAGCTTTCTTT.

As to this clone: Other DNA sequences from this sample encode an identical CDR3 as well. This chain uses TRBV20-1 with TRBJ1-2, with unresolved D. The germline V gene has CDR1 DFQATT and CDR2 SNEGSKA (reference sequence). This CDR3 spans 11 amino acids. V lost 1 base to trimming and J lost 4 bases, with 4 bases between them. The DNA of the CDR3 is TGCAGTGCTAGAGTCTCCTATGGCTACACCTTC. Its translation is CSARVSYGYTF.

V and J are TRBV30 and TRBJ2-4; D call uncertain. Trimming removed 2 bases from V and 3 bases from J, with 17 bases in between. CDR3 size: 16 residues. Germline CDR1 GTSNPN, CDR2 SVGIG (reference sequence). The chain's CDR3 is CAWSPPLPSSKNIQYF. The CDR3 DNA reads TGTGCCTGGAGTCCTCCCCTACCGTCTAGCAAAAACATTCAGTACTTC.

The CDR3 region is CASSQDLSSGANVLTF. The CDR3 DNA is TGCGCCAGCAGCCAGGACCTTAGCTCTGGGGCCAACGTCCTGACTTTC. This rearrangement joins TRBV4-3 to TRBJ2-6, with unresolved D. Trimming took 3 bases from V and 0 from J, leaving 9 bases between them. In germline, CDR1 is LGHNA, CDR2 YSLEER. There are 16 residues in the CDR3.

In its sample, this clone was seen a few times. This chain joins TRBV29-1 and TRBJ1-2; no reliable D call. Germline V gene lookup returns CDR1 SQVTM and CDR2 ANQGSEA. V was trimmed by 4 bases and J by 2 bases, leaving 5 bases between them. This CDR3 is 11 amino acids long. The CDR3 DNA sequence: TGCAGCGTTGCCCTCAACTATGGCTACACCTTC. This sequence encodes CSVALNYGYTF.

The chain employs TRBV5-1 and TRBJ2-1; the D is unclear. V lost 0 bases and J lost 0, with 7 bases in between. This CDR3 comprises 15 residues. Germline CDR1 SGHRS, CDR2 YFSETQ. CDR3 region: CASSLAPGSYNEQFF. The CDR3 coding sequence is TGCGCCAGCAGCTTGGCTCCCGGCTCCTACAATGAGCAGTTCTTC.

The CDR3 sequence is CASRTGGIYEQYF. In nucleotides, the CDR3 is TGTGCCAGCAGGACAGGGGGGATTTACGAGCAGTACTTC. The V and J genes are TRBV2 and TRBJ2-7, with 9 bases matching TRBD1. With 6 bases clipped from V and 4 bases from J, the junction kept 4 bases outside the gene matches. The germline CDR1 and CDR2 sequences are SNHLY and FYNNEI. The CDR3 is made up of 13 amino acids.

The CDR3 protein is CASSMDDARRTQYF. CDR3 DNA: TGTGCCAGCAGTATGGATGACGCCCGTCGGACCCAGTACTTC. V gene TRBV6-6 combines with J gene TRBJ2-5; D gene unclear. This CDR3 is built from 14 residues. Germline lookup yields CDR1 MNHNY and CDR2 SVGAGI (reference sequence). The germline V and J ends were trimmed by 5 bases and 7 bases, with 17 bases remaining between them.

This chain links TRBV6-5 with TRBJ1-6; 11 bases are a match to TRBD1. Unmatched junction bases numbered 1, after V lost 4 bases and J lost 5 bases. Per the germline V gene, CDR1 is MNHEY and CDR2 is SVGAGI. This CDR3 contains 15 residues. This chain's CDR3 is CASSWDRGNNSPLHF. The CDR3 DNA is TGTGCCAGCAGTTGGGACAGGGGGAATAATTCACCCCTCCACTTT.

This clone was observed a handful of times. CDR3 amino acids: CASSRISGANVLTF. The CDR3 region has the DNA TGTGCCAGCAGTCGCATCTCTGGGGCCAACGTCCTGACTTTC. J is TRBJ2-6 and V is TRBV14; D is unresolved. Germline V gene lookup returns CDR1 SGHDN and CDR2 FVKESK. The CDR3 runs 14 residues. Between the trimmed V and J ends, which lost 6 bases and 0 bases, there was a span of 6 bases.

The chain employs TRBV4-2 and TRBJ2-3, with D maybe TRBD2 (6 bases). The V and J ends lost 1 base and 3 bases respectively, with 8 bases between them. This CDR3 has 14 amino acids. The germline gives CDR1 LGHNA, CDR2 YNFKEQ. The CDR3 sequence is CASSQALATDTQYF. DNA for the CDR3: TGTGCCAGCAGCCAAGCGCTAGCGACAGATACGCAGTATTTT.

The J gene is TRBJ2-2, the V gene TRBV6-5, with 9 nucleotides matching TRBD1. This CDR3 comprises 13 residues. CDR1 is MNHEY, CDR2 SVGAGI, per germline. Losses at the gene ends were 8 bases for V and 6 bases for J; bases not matched to a gene: 4. The CDR3 spells CASRRDRAGELFF. CDR3 sequence (DNA): TGTGCCAGCCGGAGGGACAGGGCCGGGGAGCTGTTTTTT.

DNA for the CDR3: TGTGCCAGCAGTTCACCCCTCAAGGACAGGGTGGAGACCCAGTACTTC. It encodes CASSSPLKDRVETQYF. The gene calls are TRBV27 and TRBJ2-5, with TRBD1 matching over 8 bases. With 4 bases clipped from V and 5 bases from J, the junction kept 12 bases outside the gene matches. Looked up from germline, CDR1 is MNHEY and CDR2 is SMNVEV (reference sequence). The CDR3 spans 16 residues.

This clone was observed a single time. The V call is TRBV6-6, the J call TRBJ2-6, with D possibly matching TRBD2 (6 bases). Germline V CDR1 and CDR2: MNHNY, SVGAGI (reference sequence). This CDR3 spans 15 amino acids. Trimming took 4 bases from V and 4 from J, leaving 11 bases between them. In nucleotides, the CDR3 is TGTGCCAGCAGTTCCTGGACTACCGGGGCCAACGTCCTGACTTTC. It specifies CASSSWTTGANVLTF.

The CDR3 nucleotides are TGTGCCAGTAGTGTTGACAGGGACGTCCTGACTTTC. Amino acid sequence: CASSVDRDVLTF. This rearrangement joins TRBV19 to TRBJ2-6; 7 bases agree with TRBD1. After removal of 5 bases from V and 11 bases from J, the junction contained 3 bases not matched to a gene. CDR1 and CDR2 (germline): LNHDA, SQIVND (reference sequence). This CDR3 spans 12 amino acids.

V is TRBV19 and J is TRBJ2-2; 7 bases line up with TRBD1. After removal of 6 bases from V and 0 bases from J, the junction contained 10 bases not matched to a gene. CDR3 length: 17 amino acids. Germline CDR1 reads LNHDA; CDR2 reads SQIVND (reference sequence). The CDR3 reads CASRAGTANANTGELFF. CDR3 nucleotide sequence: TGTGCCAGTAGGGCCGGGACAGCCAACGCGAACACCGGGGAGCTGTTTTTT.

This clone turned up a few times. The V gene is TRBV12-5, the J gene TRBJ2-6, with D uncertain. V was clipped by 6 bases and J by 0 bases, with 3 bases between them. Germline V gene data show CDR1 as LGHNT and CDR2 as FRNRAP. CDR3 length: 13 residues. The CDR3, as DNA: TGTGCTAGTGGGTACTCTGGGGCCAACGTCCTGACTTTC. This encodes CASGYSGANVLTF.

J is TRBJ2-1 and V is TRBV11-2, with D hard to call. Germline-derived CDR1 and CDR2 are SGHAT and FQNNGV. The CDR3 length is 12 residues. This chain's CDR3 is CAIASSYNEQFF. In nucleotides, the CDR3 is TGTGCAATCGCCAGCTCCTACAATGAGCAGTTCTTC.

Note on this clone: The identical CDR3 is also encoded by other nucleotide sequences in the sample. The V gene is TRBV5-1, the J gene TRBJ2-7, with D possibly TRBD2 on 5 matching bases. V was cut by 0 bases and J by 2 bases, with 9 bases left in between. Germline values: CDR1 SGHRS, CDR2 YFSETQ. This CDR3 has 14 amino acids. As DNA, the CDR3 is TGCGCCAGCAGCTTGGGGCGGACTCCCTACGAGCAGTACTTC. Amino acids: CASSLGRTPYEQYF.

This clone was found a few times. This chain links TRBV30 with TRBJ2-7; 7 bases fit TRBD1. This CDR3 contains 15 residues. Germline-derived CDR1 and CDR2 are GTSNPN and SVGIG (reference sequence). Trimming at V came to 3 bases and at J to 2 bases, leaving 10 bases not matched to a gene. For the CDR3, the DNA is TGTGCCTGGAGCGGCTCGGCAGGGGGAACCTACGAGCAGTACTTC. It codes for CAWSGSAGGTYEQYF.

This clone has a handful of counts. V and J are TRBV30 and TRBJ2-1; either TRBD1 or TRBD2 may fit D (5 bases each). Germline V lookup: CDR1 GTSNPN, CDR2 SVGIG (reference sequence). Between the trimmed V and J ends, which lost 0 bases and 8 bases, there was a span of 8 bases. This CDR3 has 12 amino acids. The CDR3 DNA is TGTGCCTGGAGTGTTCTGGGGGATGAGCAGTTCTTC. Translating gives CAWSVLGDEQFF.